The rows below give T cell receptor beta chains drawn from one sample of a study of graft-versus-host responses after intestinal transplantation. The data were produced by immunoSEQ multiplex PCR, yet TCRdb's version contains in-frame clones alone and is incomplete. The sample yields approximately 10,000 clones, roughly 29% seen once. This material consisted of alloreactive CD4+ T cells from a mixed lymphocyte reaction culture, taken before transplantation. These receptors all stem from a human patient who was an organ donor for intestinal transplantation. The CDR3 runs from the conserved cysteine through the conserved F or W. The order of the fields is clone size, V gene, J gene, D gene, CDR3 DNA, CDR3 protein. The D gene is left open where the match is weak. Rows give clone size only sometimes, using once, few, many, or a class for an expanded clone.

abundance: -
v_gene: TRBV5-8
j_gene: TRBJ1-2
d_gene: -
CDR3nt: TGTGCCAGCAGCTTGCCCTTGGGATCTGGCTACACCTTC
CDR3aa: CASSLPLGSGYTF

abundance: few
v_gene: TRBV15
j_gene: TRBJ2-7
d_gene: -
CDR3nt: TGTGCCACCAGCAGAGAAGGCTACGAGCAGTACTTC
CDR3aa: CATSREGYEQYF

abundance: -
v_gene: TRBV4-1
j_gene: TRBJ1-4
d_gene: TRBD1
CDR3nt: TGCGCCAGCAGCCAAGATCGAACAGGGGTTGGTCACGGAAAACTGTTTTTT
CDR3aa: CASSQDRTGVGHGKLFF

abundance: medium-sized
v_gene: TRBV5-1
j_gene: TRBJ2-3
d_gene: -
CDR3nt: -
CDR3aa: CASSLDRAQIRSIF

abundance: -
v_gene: TRBV30
j_gene: TRBJ2-7
d_gene: TRBD1
CDR3nt: TGTGCCTGGACCCCGGGGACAGCGACCGAGCAGTACTTC
CDR3aa: CAWTPGTATEQYF

abundance: -
v_gene: TRBV5-4
j_gene: TRBJ1-3
d_gene: -
CDR3nt: TGTGCCAGCAGCTTGGATCCGGGAGGCTCTGGAAACACCATATATTTT
CDR3aa: CASSLDPGGSGNTIYF

abundance: medium-sized
v_gene: TRBV2
j_gene: TRBJ2-2
d_gene: -
CDR3nt: TGTGCCAGCAGTGAAGGGGAAGGCGGGGAGCTGTTTTTT
CDR3aa: CASSEGEGGELFF

abundance: -
v_gene: TRBV11-2
j_gene: TRBJ2-7
d_gene: TRBD1
CDR3nt: TGTGCCAGCAGCGTAAGCTACAGGGGCCGCTACGAGCAGTACTTC
CDR3aa: CASSVSYRGRYEQYF

abundance: -
v_gene: TRBV30
j_gene: TRBJ2-1
d_gene: -
CDR3nt: TGTACCCGGTTTCACCCTCCCAATGAGCAGTTCTTC
CDR3aa: CTRFHPPNEQFF

abundance: -
v_gene: TRBV2
j_gene: TRBJ2-7
d_gene: -
CDR3nt: TGTGCCAGCAGCTGGAGTAGCGGCGACAACGAGCAGTACTTC
CDR3aa: CASSWSSGDNEQYF

abundance: -
v_gene: TRBV11-3
j_gene: TRBJ2-5
d_gene: TRBD2
CDR3nt: TGTGCCAGCAGCTTTCGGCATTCTAGCGGGGGACAAGAGACCCAGTACTTC
CDR3aa: CASSFRHSSGGQETQYF

abundance: few
v_gene: TRBV9
j_gene: TRBJ1-3
d_gene: -
CDR3nt: TGTGCCAGCAGCGCCCAATATAATTCTGGAAACACCATATATTTT
CDR3aa: CASSAQYNSGNTIYF

abundance: -
v_gene: TRBV6-5
j_gene: TRBJ1-2
d_gene: -
CDR3nt: TGTGCCAGCAGTTACTCGAAGGGGAACTATGGCTACACCTTC
CDR3aa: CASSYSKGNYGYTF

abundance: -
v_gene: TRBV6-1
j_gene: TRBJ2-7
d_gene: TRBD2
CDR3nt: TGTGCCAGCAGGAAGCGGGGGGCACACGAGCAGTACTTC
CDR3aa: CASRKRGAHEQYF

abundance: few
v_gene: TRBV5-3
j_gene: TRBJ1-3
d_gene: -
CDR3nt: TGTGCCAGCAGCAGGACAAACTCTGGAAACACCATATATTTT
CDR3aa: CASSRTNSGNTIYF

abundance: medium-sized
v_gene: TRBV7-3
j_gene: TRBJ1-1
d_gene: -
CDR3nt: TGTGCCAGCAGCTTAGGGACAAACACTGAAGCTTTCTTT
CDR3aa: CASSLGTNTEAFF

abundance: -
v_gene: TRBV7-8
j_gene: TRBJ1-2
d_gene: -
CDR3nt: TGTGCCAGCAGCTTAACGGGGGGCAACTATGGCTACACCTTC
CDR3aa: CASSLTGGNYGYTF

abundance: medium-sized
v_gene: TRBV2
j_gene: TRBJ1-3
d_gene: -
CDR3nt: TGTGCCAGCAGTCCTCAGGGAGGAGGAAACACCATATATTTT
CDR3aa: CASSPQGGGNTIYF

abundance: few
v_gene: TRBV7-9
j_gene: TRBJ1-2
d_gene: -
CDR3nt: TGTGCCAGCAGCTTAGGAGCGACTCTTGGCTATGGCTACACCTTC
CDR3aa: CASSLGATLGYGYTF

abundance: -
v_gene: TRBV4-2
j_gene: TRBJ2-3
d_gene: TRBD2
CDR3nt: TGTGCCAGCAGCCAACTAGCGGGGGGCACAGATACGCAGTATTTT
CDR3aa: CASSQLAGGTDTQYF

abundance: few
v_gene: TRBV5-6
j_gene: TRBJ1-6
d_gene: TRBD1
CDR3nt: TGTGCCAGCAGCTTGGTGGACAGGGGAAGTTCACCCCTCCACTTT
CDR3aa: CASSLVDRGSSPLHF

abundance: few
v_gene: TRBV6-5
j_gene: TRBJ2-6
d_gene: -
CDR3nt: TGTGCCAGCAGTTACACAGGGTCGGGGGCCAACGTCCTGACTTTC
CDR3aa: CASSYTGSGANVLTF

abundance: medium-sized
v_gene: TRBV7-3
j_gene: TRBJ1-2
d_gene: TRBD1
CDR3nt: TGTGCCAGCAGCTTATCTCGACAGGGAGGCGGCTACACCTTC
CDR3aa: CASSLSRQGGGYTF

abundance: -
v_gene: TRBV27
j_gene: TRBJ1-5
d_gene: -
CDR3nt: TGTGCCAGCGCCACAGGGTCGGCGAGTCAGCCCCAGCATTTT
CDR3aa: CASATGSASQPQHF

abundance: -
v_gene: TRBV6-5
j_gene: TRBJ2-2
d_gene: -
CDR3nt: TGTGCCAGCAGTTACGTCGGACCCGCGTTCGGGGAGCTGTTTTTT
CDR3aa: CASSYVGPAFGELFF

abundance: -
v_gene: TRBV10-1
j_gene: TRBJ2-5
d_gene: -
CDR3nt: TGCGCCAGCAGTGAAGTAGGAGGGGACAACCAAGAGACCCAGTACTTC
CDR3aa: CASSEVGGDNQETQYF

abundance: few
v_gene: TRBV10-3
j_gene: TRBJ1-2
d_gene: -
CDR3nt: TGTGCCATCAGTGAGCCTGACAGGCGCCCGGGCTACACCTTC
CDR3aa: CAISEPDRRPGYTF

abundance: -
v_gene: TRBV9
j_gene: TRBJ2-3
d_gene: -
CDR3nt: TGTGCCAGCAGCGGGACCGGACCGGGGCAGTATTTT
CDR3aa: CASSGTGPGQYF

abundance: medium-sized
v_gene: TRBV7-9
j_gene: TRBJ2-7
d_gene: -
CDR3nt: TGTGCCAGCAGCTTATCCACGGGGCGATCCGAGCAGTACTTC
CDR3aa: CASSLSTGRSEQYF

abundance: -
v_gene: TRBV5-4
j_gene: TRBJ2-5
d_gene: -
CDR3nt: TGTGCCAGCAGCTCCCCCGGGGTGGAGACCCAGTACTTC
CDR3aa: CASSSPGVETQYF

abundance: -
v_gene: TRBV6-6
j_gene: TRBJ2-5
d_gene: -
CDR3nt: TGTGCCAGCAGTAGCGGGGGACAGGGACAAGAGACCCAGTACTTC
CDR3aa: CASSSGGQGQETQYF

abundance: -
v_gene: TRBV5-1
j_gene: TRBJ2-3
d_gene: -
CDR3nt: TGCGCCAGCAGCTTGGGACTAGGTAACACGCAGTATTTT
CDR3aa: CASSLGLGNTQYF

abundance: -
v_gene: TRBV21-1
j_gene: TRBJ2-3
d_gene: -
CDR3nt: TGTGCCAGCAGTTGGACTATGGCTACAGTCATGCAAGATACGCAGTATTTT
CDR3aa: CASSWTMATVMQDTQYF

abundance: -
v_gene: TRBV10-2
j_gene: TRBJ2-2
d_gene: TRBD2
CDR3nt: TGCGCCAGCGGGCCGGGACTAGCGGCCGGGGAGCTGTTTTTT
CDR3aa: CASGPGLAAGELFF

abundance: -
v_gene: TRBV28
j_gene: TRBJ1-6
d_gene: -
CDR3nt: TGTGCCAGCAGCGAAACAGGGCTCTATAATTCACCCCTCCACTTT
CDR3aa: CASSETGLYNSPLHF

abundance: -
v_gene: TRBV30
j_gene: TRBJ2-1
d_gene: -
CDR3nt: TGTGCCTGGAGTGAGTGGGGAACCTACAATGAGCAGTTCTTC
CDR3aa: CAWSEWGTYNEQFF

abundance: few
v_gene: TRBV6-5
j_gene: TRBJ1-1
d_gene: -
CDR3nt: TGTGCCAGCAGTTACGTCGGGGGAATGAACACTGAAGCTTTCTTT
CDR3aa: CASSYVGGMNTEAFF

abundance: -
v_gene: TRBV7-9
j_gene: TRBJ1-4
d_gene: TRBD1
CDR3nt: TGTGCCAGCAGCCCAGACCCCTGGGGACAGAGAAGTGAAAAACTGTTTTTT
CDR3aa: CASSPDPWGQRSEKLFF

abundance: -
v_gene: TRBV14
j_gene: TRBJ1-6
d_gene: -
CDR3nt: TGTGCCAGCAGCCAACAGGTTGGGCATTCACCCCTCCACTTT
CDR3aa: CASSQQVGHSPLHF

abundance: -
v_gene: TRBV19
j_gene: TRBJ2-6
d_gene: TRBD1
CDR3nt: TGTGCCAGTAGTCCGGAGACAGGGTCCGGGGCCAACGTCCTGACTTTC
CDR3aa: CASSPETGSGANVLTF

abundance: -
v_gene: TRBV7-9
j_gene: TRBJ1-1
d_gene: -
CDR3nt: TGTGCCAGCAGCCGAATCCTAACAAGGCCGGTGACTGAAGCTTTCTTT
CDR3aa: CASSRILTRPVTEAFF

abundance: few
v_gene: TRBV5-1
j_gene: TRBJ2-5
d_gene: TRBD2
CDR3nt: TGCGCCAGCAGCTTTGGACTAGCGGGGGGGCCAGAGACCCAGTACTTC
CDR3aa: CASSFGLAGGPETQYF

abundance: medium-sized
v_gene: TRBV28
j_gene: TRBJ1-2
d_gene: -
CDR3nt: TGTGCCAGCAGTTTATCGGGACACCCTCTTGTTTATGGCTACACCTTC
CDR3aa: CASSLSGHPLVYGYTF

abundance: -
v_gene: TRBV14
j_gene: TRBJ2-7
d_gene: TRBD1
CDR3nt: TGTGCCAGCAGCCAACTACAGACAGGGTACTACGAGCAGTACTTC
CDR3aa: CASSQLQTGYYEQYF

abundance: few
v_gene: TRBV11-3
j_gene: TRBJ1-2
d_gene: TRBD1
CDR3nt: TGTGCCAGCAGCCGGGGACAGGCCCTCGAGTATGGCTACACCTTC
CDR3aa: CASSRGQALEYGYTF

abundance: -
v_gene: TRBV2
j_gene: TRBJ1-1
d_gene: -
CDR3nt: TGTGCCAGCGCGACAGTTCGCGGCACTGAAGCTTTCTTT
CDR3aa: CASATVRGTEAFF

abundance: few
v_gene: TRBV11-3
j_gene: TRBJ1-2
d_gene: -
CDR3nt: TGTGCCAGCAGCTTAGCGTTCGTGGGAGGGGGACGGTACTACACCTTC
CDR3aa: CASSLAFVGGGRYYTF

abundance: -
v_gene: TRBV18
j_gene: TRBJ2-2
d_gene: -
CDR3nt: TGTGCCAGCTCACCGAAAAACGGAGCTAACACCGGGGAGCTGTTTTTT
CDR3aa: CASSPKNGANTGELFF

abundance: few
v_gene: TRBV28
j_gene: TRBJ1-2
d_gene: -
CDR3nt: TGTGCCAGCAGTTTATCCGGGTATGGCTACACCTTC
CDR3aa: CASSLSGYGYTF

abundance: medium-sized
v_gene: TRBV28
j_gene: TRBJ1-6
d_gene: -
CDR3nt: TGTGCCAGCAGTTTCCAGGGGTTTAATTCACCCCTCCACTTT
CDR3aa: CASSFQGFNSPLHF

abundance: few
v_gene: TRBV12-5
j_gene: TRBJ2-3
d_gene: -
CDR3nt: TGTGCTAGTGGTTTAGGGGGACCCCTTAGCACAGATACGCAGTATTTT
CDR3aa: CASGLGGPLSTDTQYF

abundance: -
v_gene: TRBV5-1
j_gene: TRBJ2-7
d_gene: TRBD1
CDR3nt: TGCGCCAGCAGCCCGACAGGGTTATTCGACGAGCAGTACTTC
CDR3aa: CASSPTGLFDEQYF